A selection of T cell receptor beta chains follows, all from one sample in a study of CD8 T cells in Susac syndrome. TCRdb reprocessed the immunoSEQ multiplex PCR reads with MiXCR, giving one entry per CDR3 protein. Here the sample spans a few hundred thousand distinct CDR3 sequences, approximately 95% being singletons. What was sequenced was CD4+ T cells from PBMCs. Source of these receptors: a human donor with multiple sclerosis. The CDR3 runs from the conserved cysteine through the conserved F or W. The D gene is left open where the match is weak. A clone size is listed for some rows: how often the clone was seen (once, few, many), or a class if it is expanded.

J: TRBJ2-1
D: -
size: once
V: TRBV11-2
CDR3: CASSLSLVVNNEQFF
DNA: TGTGCCAGCAGCTTATCGCTGGTGGTAAACAATGAGCAGTTCTTC

J: TRBJ2-1
D: TRBD1
size: -
V: TRBV3-1
CDR3: CASSQGTGLPYNEQFF
DNA: TGTGCCAGCAGCCAAGGGACAGGGCTACCCTACAATGAGCAGTTCTTC

J: TRBJ1-1
D: -
size: -
V: TRBV13
CDR3: CASSLWTATTNTEAFF
DNA: TGTGCCAGCAGCTTATGGACAGCTACAACGAACACTGAAGCTTTCTTT

J: TRBJ2-5
D: -
size: -
V: TRBV15
CDR3: CATSRRGTGETQYF
DNA: TGTGCCACCAGCAGACGGGGTACCGGGGAGACCCAGTACTTC

J: TRBJ2-3
D: TRBD2
size: -
V: TRBV12-3/TRBV12-4
CDR3: CASSPRALAGGGDTQYF
DNA: TGTGCCAGCAGCCCAAGGGCCCTAGCGGGGGGTGGAGATACGCAGTATTTT

J: TRBJ2-7
D: TRBD1
size: -
V: TRBV11-2
CDR3: CASSLDWTGSYEQYF
DNA: TGTGCCAGCAGCTTAGATTGGACAGGCAGCTACGAGCAGTACTTC

J: TRBJ1-4
D: -
size: -
V: TRBV3-1
CDR3: CASSLGVTNEKLFF
DNA: TGTGCCAGCAGCCTCGGGGTGACTAATGAAAAACTGTTTTTT

J: TRBJ1-2
D: -
size: -
V: TRBV20-1
CDR3: CSARDSPGSGYTF
DNA: TGCAGTGCTAGAGATTCTCCGGGATCTGGCTACACCTTC

J: TRBJ2-3
D: TRBD2
size: -
V: TRBV3-1
CDR3: CASPIPGQGTSGTLDTQYF
DNA: TGTGCCAGTCCAATTCCGGGACAGGGGACTAGCGGGACCCTCGATACGCAGTATTTT

J: TRBJ2-5
D: -
size: -
V: TRBV27
CDR3: CASSPHKFGGQETQYF
DNA: TGTGCCAGCAGTCCCCATAAGTTCGGTGGGCAAGAGACCCAGTACTTC

J: TRBJ2-5
D: -
size: -
V: TRBV29-1
CDR3: CSARTGLKETQYF
DNA: TGCAGCGCCCGCACAGGTTTGAAAGAGACCCAGTACTTC

J: TRBJ2-4
D: -
size: once
V: TRBV29-1
CDR3: CSVEAGAGAKNIQYF
DNA: TGCAGCGTGGAGGCTGGGGCGGGAGCCAAAAACATTCAGTACTTC

J: TRBJ2-3
D: -
size: -
V: TRBV15
CDR3: CATSRDRGGSTDTQYF
DNA: TGTGCCACCAGCAGAGATCGAGGAGGGTCCACAGATACGCAGTATTTT

J: TRBJ2-7
D: TRBD1
size: once
V: TRBV20-1
CDR3: CSGDRGYEQYF
DNA: TGCAGCGGGGACAGGGGCTACGAGCAGTACTTC

J: TRBJ2-4
D: TRBD1
size: -
V: TRBV7-9
CDR3: CASSLQGAVGIQYF
DNA: TGTGCCAGCAGCTTACAGGGGGCGGTTGGCATTCAGTACTTC

J: TRBJ1-5
D: -
size: -
V: TRBV30
CDR3: CAWSAGGNQPQHF
DNA: TGTGCCTGGAGTGCCGGGGGCAATCAGCCCCAGCATTTT

J: TRBJ2-5
D: TRBD1
size: -
V: TRBV20-1
CDR3: CSARPGQIMAQYF
DNA: TGCAGTGCAAGACCGGGACAGATCATGGCCCAGTACTTC

J: TRBJ2-7
D: TRBD1
size: -
V: TRBV15
CDR3: CATSSDRGYEQYF
DNA: TGTGCCACCAGTTCTGACAGGGGGTACGAGCAGTACTTC

J: TRBJ2-2
D: -
size: -
V: TRBV5-1
CDR3: CASRQSTGELFF
DNA: TGCGCCAGCAGACAGAGCACCGGGGAGCTGTTTTTT

J: TRBJ1-6
D: -
size: -
V: TRBV5-6
CDR3: CASSLRRTVNSPLHF
DNA: TGTGCCAGCAGCCTACGACGCACAGTTAATTCACCCCTCCACTTT

J: TRBJ1-5
D: -
size: -
V: TRBV19
CDR3: CASNALYSNQPQHF
DNA: TGTGCCAGTAACGCCCTTTATAGCAATCAGCCCCAGCATTTT

J: TRBJ1-2
D: -
size: -
V: TRBV5-1
CDR3: CASTFGLRENYGYTF
DNA: TGCGCCAGCACCTTCGGTTTGAGGGAGAACTATGGCTACACCTTC

J: TRBJ2-2
D: -
size: -
V: TRBV5-1
CDR3: CASSSSRSNTGELFF
DNA: TGCGCCAGCAGCAGTTCGCGCTCGAACACCGGGGAGCTGTTTTTT

J: TRBJ2-1
D: -
size: once
V: TRBV20-1
CDR3: CSATRSQDNEQFF
DNA: TGCAGTGCTACCCGTTCTCAGGACAATGAGCAGTTCTTC

J: TRBJ2-2
D: TRBD2
size: once
V: TRBV29-1
CDR3: CSVTPSGRAGELFF
DNA: TGCAGCGTTACCCCTAGCGGGAGGGCCGGGGAGCTGTTTTTT

J: TRBJ1-2
D: TRBD1
size: -
V: TRBV7-3
CDR3: CASSLPGTGDGYTF
DNA: TGTGCCAGCAGCCTACCCGGGACAGGGGACGGCTACACCTTC

J: TRBJ1-2
D: -
size: -
V: TRBV30
CDR3: CAWKLGGYTF
DNA: TGTGCCTGGAAGCTAGGTGGCTACACCTTC

J: TRBJ1-5
D: -
size: -
V: TRBV27
CDR3: CASGVGSGAPQHF
DNA: TGTGCCAGTGGGGTGGGAAGCGGGGCGCCCCAGCATTTT